This TCR delta chain came from a study of human gamma delta and Vdelta1 T cells. Points from the study as a whole: Delta One T cells were reportedly polyclonal and broadly cytotoxic against acute myeloid leukemia.

TCRdb re-processed the PCR reads via CATT. The table lists some 13,000 delta-chain clones, roughly 50% of them singletons. A single count supports this clone. The antigen is not known. The trim removed 4 bases at V and 1 base at J, leaving 26 bases unmatched. Per germline, CDR1 TSWWSYY and CDR2 QGS. The CDR3 consists of 23 residues. The rearrangement joins TRDV1 to TRDJ1; 11 bases map to TRDD3. The receptor was derived from a human donor in good health. Sequenced material: Vdelta1 gamma-delta T cells from blood grown in culture (DOT cells). Here the CDR3 DNA reads TGTGCTCTTGGGGGGAACTTCCAAGAACAGGGTACTGGGGGATATGGGCGCACCGATAAACTCATCTTT. Protein: CALGGNFQEQGTGGYGRTDKLIF.